These T cell receptor beta chains were read from a single sample in a study of glioma-infiltrating T cells. MiXCR, run by TCRdb on the multiplex PCR reads, gives a single entry per CDR3 protein. The sample gives about 140,000 distinct CDR3 sequences, roughly 43% of which show up once; 20% is in the top ten. The source material was glioma tissue, nonneoplastic brain tissue, or PBMCs (not recorded which). These receptors came from a human donor with low-grade glioma or glioblastoma, undergoing nonglioma brain surgery, or in good health (not recorded which). Both conserved end residues are part of each CDR3. Fields, in order: V gene, J gene, D gene, clone size, CDR3 protein, CDR3 DNA. The D gene is left open where the match is weak. Rows give clone size only sometimes, using once, few, many, or a class for an expanded clone.

v_gene: TRBV11-1
j_gene: TRBJ2-5
d_gene: TRBD1
abundance: -
CDR3aa: CASSNWTGSETQYF
CDR3nt: TGTGCCAGCAGCAATTGGACAGGGTCAGAGACCCAGTACTTC

v_gene: TRBV15
j_gene: TRBJ1-2
d_gene: -
abundance: -
CDR3aa: CATSRGTTDYYGYTF
CDR3nt: TGTGCCACCAGCAGAGGGACCACAGATTACTATGGCTACACCTTC

v_gene: TRBV7-6
j_gene: TRBJ2-3
d_gene: -
abundance: -
CDR3aa: CASSLLTDTKYF
CDR3nt: TGTGCCAGCAGCTTACTGACAGATACGAAGTATTTT

v_gene: TRBV28
j_gene: TRBJ2-7
d_gene: TRBD1
abundance: -
CDR3aa: CASTTGQATYEQYF
CDR3nt: TGTGCCAGCACCACGGGACAGGCAACCTACGAGCAGTACTTC

v_gene: TRBV19
j_gene: TRBJ2-1
d_gene: -
abundance: -
CDR3aa: CASSIVGGYYNEQFF
CDR3nt: TGTGCCAGTAGTATAGTAGGAGGCTACTACAATGAGCAGTTCTTC

v_gene: TRBV7-2
j_gene: TRBJ2-3
d_gene: -
abundance: -
CDR3aa: CASSQNPGRTDTQYF
CDR3nt: TGTGCCAGCAGCCAGAACCCGGGGCGCACAGATACGCAGTATTTT

v_gene: TRBV4-3
j_gene: TRBJ2-3
d_gene: TRBD2
abundance: -
CDR3aa: CASGQIAGYTDTQYF
CDR3nt: TGCGCCAGCGGCCAAATAGCGGGGTACACAGATACGCAGTATTTT

v_gene: TRBV2
j_gene: TRBJ2-7
d_gene: -
abundance: -
CDR3aa: CASSDRVYEQYF
CDR3nt: TGTGCCAGCAGTGACAGGGTGTACGAGCAGTACTTC

v_gene: TRBV7-2
j_gene: TRBJ1-5
d_gene: -
abundance: few
CDR3aa: CASSSQDNQPQHF
CDR3nt: TGTGCCAGCAGCTCACAGGACAATCAGCCCCAGCATTTT

v_gene: TRBV27
j_gene: TRBJ2-3
d_gene: TRBD1
abundance: -
CDR3aa: CASGWDRAGNQPQYF
CDR3nt: TGTGCCAGCGGATGGGACAGGGCGGGTAATCAGCCCCAGTATTTT

v_gene: TRBV6-5
j_gene: TRBJ2-5
d_gene: -
abundance: -
CDR3aa: CASSYIGETRYF
CDR3nt: TGTGCCAGCAGTTACATCGGGGAGACCCGGTACTTC

v_gene: TRBV29-1
j_gene: TRBJ1-3
d_gene: -
abundance: few
CDR3aa: CSVADRSGNTIYF
CDR3nt: TGCAGCGTTGCCGACCGTTCTGGAAACACCATATATTTT

v_gene: TRBV4-1
j_gene: TRBJ2-4
d_gene: TRBD1
abundance: few
CDR3aa: CASSQVLQGLAKNIQYF
CDR3nt: TGCGCCAGCAGCCAGGTGTTACAGGGGCTAGCCAAAAACATTCAGTACTTC

v_gene: TRBV6-5
j_gene: TRBJ1-1
d_gene: TRBD1
abundance: -
CDR3aa: CAIRGTGGANTEAFF
CDR3nt: TGTGCCATCAGAGGGACAGGGGGCGCAAACACTGAAGCTTTCTTT

v_gene: TRBV28
j_gene: TRBJ2-4
d_gene: -
abundance: -
CDR3aa: CASGTSNIQYF
CDR3nt: TGTGCCAGCGGTACTAGTAACATTCAGTACTTC

v_gene: TRBV20-1
j_gene: TRBJ2-4
d_gene: -
abundance: -
CDR3aa: CSGGTPAKNIQYF
CDR3nt: TGCAGTGGTGGGACTCCGGCCAAAAACATTCAGTACTTC

v_gene: TRBV6-1
j_gene: TRBJ2-7
d_gene: -
abundance: -
CDR3aa: CASSLMPGRSSYEQYF
CDR3nt: TGTGCCAGCAGCCTAATGCCGGGACGCAGCTCCTACGAGCAGTACTTC

v_gene: TRBV6-6
j_gene: TRBJ2-1
d_gene: -
abundance: -
CDR3aa: CASSYPAGEQFF
CDR3nt: TGTGCCAGCAGTTACCCTGCGGGTGAGCAGTTCTTC

v_gene: TRBV2
j_gene: TRBJ2-1
d_gene: TRBD1
abundance: -
CDR3aa: CASRRDRSSDEQFF
CDR3nt: TGTGCCAGCAGACGGGACAGGTCTTCGGATGAGCAGTTCTTC

v_gene: TRBV6-1
j_gene: TRBJ1-6
d_gene: -
abundance: few
CDR3aa: CASSERDSPLHF
CDR3nt: TGTGCCAGCAGTGAAAGGGATTCACCCCTCCACTTT

v_gene: TRBV7-3
j_gene: TRBJ2-4
d_gene: TRBD2
abundance: -
CDR3aa: CASSSSTSGGDIQYF
CDR3nt: TGTGCCAGCAGCTCTTCGACTAGCGGGGGGGACATTCAGTACTTC

v_gene: TRBV6-1
j_gene: TRBJ2-3
d_gene: -
abundance: few
CDR3aa: CASSTGLSTDTQYF
CDR3nt: TGTGCCAGCAGTACAGGGCTTAGCACAGATACGCAGTATTTT

v_gene: TRBV20-1
j_gene: TRBJ2-7
d_gene: TRBD2
abundance: -
CDR3aa: CSARPLAGAYEQYF
CDR3nt: TGCAGTGCTAGACCCCTAGCGGGAGCCTACGAGCAGTACTTC

v_gene: TRBV20-1
j_gene: TRBJ2-7
d_gene: TRBD1
abundance: -
CDR3aa: CSASGQDLYEQYF
CDR3nt: TGCAGTGCTTCGGGACAGGATCTGTACGAGCAGTACTTC

v_gene: TRBV6-1
j_gene: TRBJ1-1
d_gene: -
abundance: few
CDR3aa: CASGRGTSEAFF
CDR3nt: TGTGCCAGCGGCCGCGGGACATCTGAAGCTTTCTTT

v_gene: TRBV28
j_gene: TRBJ1-5
d_gene: TRBD1
abundance: -
CDR3aa: CASSLPDRELDSHQPQHF
CDR3nt: TGTGCCAGCAGTTTACCCGACAGGGAACTGGACTCCCATCAGCCCCAGCATTTT

v_gene: TRBV4-2
j_gene: TRBJ1-2
d_gene: TRBD1
abundance: -
CDR3aa: CASSYQGTGDGYTF
CDR3nt: TGTGCCAGCAGCTACCAAGGGACAGGTGATGGCTACACCTTC

v_gene: TRBV6-6
j_gene: TRBJ1-1
d_gene: TRBD1
abundance: few
CDR3aa: CASSYEPGQGAQRAFF
CDR3nt: TGTGCCAGCAGTTACGAACCGGGACAGGGGGCACAAAGAGCTTTCTTT

v_gene: TRBV6-1
j_gene: TRBJ1-3
d_gene: -
abundance: once
CDR3aa: CASNRKGTGNTIYF
CDR3nt: TGTGCCAGCAACAGAAAGGGGACTGGAAACACCATATATTTT

v_gene: TRBV6-2/TRBV6-3
j_gene: TRBJ2-3
d_gene: -
abundance: many
CDR3aa: CASSYSPDTQYF
CDR3nt: TGTGCCAGCAGTTACTCTCCTGATACGCAGTATTTT

v_gene: TRBV12-3/TRBV12-4
j_gene: TRBJ2-3
d_gene: TRBD2
abundance: once
CDR3aa: CASSPGASGGTDTQYF
CDR3nt: TGTGCCAGCAGTCCGGGAGCTAGCGGGGGCACAGATACGCAGTATTTT

v_gene: TRBV6-1
j_gene: TRBJ1-2
d_gene: TRBD1
abundance: -
CDR3aa: CASSVYRGLSYGYTF
CDR3nt: TGTGCCAGCAGTGTTTACAGGGGGCTCAGCTATGGCTACACCTTC

v_gene: TRBV20-1
j_gene: TRBJ1-5
d_gene: TRBD1
abundance: few
CDR3aa: CSARDRLQGSFLPQHF
CDR3nt: TGCAGTGCTAGAGATCGATTACAGGGGAGCTTTCTGCCCCAGCATTTT

v_gene: TRBV12-3/TRBV12-4
j_gene: TRBJ2-7
d_gene: -
abundance: -
CDR3aa: CASSNVLPYEQYF
CDR3nt: TGTGCCAGCAGCAATGTCCTCCCCTACGAGCAGTACTTC